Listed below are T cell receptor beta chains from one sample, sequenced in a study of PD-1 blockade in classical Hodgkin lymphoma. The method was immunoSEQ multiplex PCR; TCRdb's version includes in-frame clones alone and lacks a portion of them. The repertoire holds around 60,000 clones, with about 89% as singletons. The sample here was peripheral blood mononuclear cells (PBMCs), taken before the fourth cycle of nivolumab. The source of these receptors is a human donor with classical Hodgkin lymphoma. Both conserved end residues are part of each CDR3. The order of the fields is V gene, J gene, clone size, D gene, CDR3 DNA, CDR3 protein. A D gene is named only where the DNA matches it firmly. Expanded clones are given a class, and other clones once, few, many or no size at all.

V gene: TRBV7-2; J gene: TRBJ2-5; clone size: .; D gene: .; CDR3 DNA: TGTGCCAGCAGCATGTGGAGCGCCCGAGAGACCCAGTACTTC; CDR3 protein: CASSMWSARETQYF
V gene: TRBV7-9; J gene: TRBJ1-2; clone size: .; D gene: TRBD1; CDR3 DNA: TGTGCCAGCAGCTTAGCCCCCCTCCGGGACAGGGGGCGTAATTTTGTCTTT; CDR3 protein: CASSLAPLRDRGRNFVF
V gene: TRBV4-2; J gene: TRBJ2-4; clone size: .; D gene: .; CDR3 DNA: TGTGCCAGCAGCCAAGCGGCGAACATTCAGTACTTC; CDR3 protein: CASSQAANIQYF
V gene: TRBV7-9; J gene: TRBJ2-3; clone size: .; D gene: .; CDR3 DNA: TGTGCCAGCAGCTCCCCTCATAACACAGATACGCAGTATTTT; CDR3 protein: CASSSPHNTDTQYF
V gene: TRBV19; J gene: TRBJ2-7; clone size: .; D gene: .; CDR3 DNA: TGTGCCAGTAGTATTGGCCTGACAAGCGAGCAGTACTTC; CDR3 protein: CASSIGLTSEQYF
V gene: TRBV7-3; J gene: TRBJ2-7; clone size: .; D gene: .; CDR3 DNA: TGTGCCAGCAGCTTATGGGCCGGGGACGAGCAGTACTTC; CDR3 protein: CASSLWAGDEQYF
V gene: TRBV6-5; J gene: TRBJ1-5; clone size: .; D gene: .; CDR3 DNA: TGTGCCAGCAATCAAGGCAGGGATCAGCCCCAGCATTTT; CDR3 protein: CASNQGRDQPQHF
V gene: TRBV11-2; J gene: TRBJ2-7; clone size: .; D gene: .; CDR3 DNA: TGTGCCAGCAGCTTAGATGCTGACAAATACTACGAGCAGTACTTC; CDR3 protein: CASSLDADKYYEQYF
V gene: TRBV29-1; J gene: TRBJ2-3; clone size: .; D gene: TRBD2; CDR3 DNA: TGCAGCGTTGATGCTGCGGGGGGACTTTCAGATACGCAGTATTTT; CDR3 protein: CSVDAAGGLSDTQYF
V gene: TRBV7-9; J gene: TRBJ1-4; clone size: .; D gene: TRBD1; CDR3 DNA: TGTGCCAGCAGCCCCCGCGACAGGGGGCTTTCAACTAATGAAAAACTGTTTTTT; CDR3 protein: CASSPRDRGLSTNEKLFF
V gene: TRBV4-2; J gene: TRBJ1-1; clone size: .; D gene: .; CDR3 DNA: TGTGCCTCTTCCCCAGTTCGGGGTTCGAACACTGAAGCTTTCTTT; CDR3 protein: CASSPVRGSNTEAFF
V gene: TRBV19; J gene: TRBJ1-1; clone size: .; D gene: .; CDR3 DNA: TGTGCCAGTAGTATATGGGGGAACACTGAAGCTTTCTTT; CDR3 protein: CASSIWGNTEAFF
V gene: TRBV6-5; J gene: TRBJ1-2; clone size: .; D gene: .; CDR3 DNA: TGTGCCAGCGGTGTCTCAGGGAGTGGCTACACCTTC; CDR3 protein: CASGVSGSGYTF
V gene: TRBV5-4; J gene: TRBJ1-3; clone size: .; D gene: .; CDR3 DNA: TGTGCCAGCAGCGGCGAATTGTCCTCTGGAAACACCATATATTTT; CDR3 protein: CASSGELSSGNTIYF
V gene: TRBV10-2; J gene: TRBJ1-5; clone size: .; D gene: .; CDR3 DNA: TGCGCCAGCAGTGAGTCAACGGGTCTCGGTTATCAGCCCCAGCATTTT; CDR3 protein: CASSESTGLGYQPQHF
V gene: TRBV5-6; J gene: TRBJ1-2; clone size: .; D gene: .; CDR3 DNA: TGTGCCAGCAGCCAGGCAGACCGTAACTATGGCTACACCTTC; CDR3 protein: CASSQADRNYGYTF
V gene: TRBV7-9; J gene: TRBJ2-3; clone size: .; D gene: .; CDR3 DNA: TGTGCCAGCAGCGGGATAGATACGCAGTATTTT; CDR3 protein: CASSGIDTQYF
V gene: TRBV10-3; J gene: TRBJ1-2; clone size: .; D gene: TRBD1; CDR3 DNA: TGTGCCATCACCCCGGAAGTAGACAGGGGAAATGGCTACACCTTC; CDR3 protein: CAITPEVDRGNGYTF
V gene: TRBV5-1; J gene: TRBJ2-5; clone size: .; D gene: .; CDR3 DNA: TGCGCCAGCCGCTGGGGCAGTCAAGAGACCCAGTACTTC; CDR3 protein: CASRWGSQETQYF
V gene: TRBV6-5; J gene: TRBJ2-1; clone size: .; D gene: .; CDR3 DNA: TGTGCCAGCAGTTACTTACAGGGGCAGTTCTTC; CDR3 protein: CASSYLQGQFF
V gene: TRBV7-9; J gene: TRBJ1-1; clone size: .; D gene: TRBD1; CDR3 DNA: TGTGCCAGCAGCTCCCGGACAGGCAACACTGAAGCTTTCTTT; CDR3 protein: CASSSRTGNTEAFF
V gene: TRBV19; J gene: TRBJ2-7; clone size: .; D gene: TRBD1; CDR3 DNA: TGTGCCAGTAGTATCGGCGGGACAGGGTCCTACGAGCAGTACTTC; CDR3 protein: CASSIGGTGSYEQYF
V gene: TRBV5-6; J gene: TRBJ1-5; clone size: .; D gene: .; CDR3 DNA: TGTGCCAGCAGCTTTTTCTTAGATCCGAGCAATCAGCCCCAGCATTTT; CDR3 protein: CASSFFLDPSNQPQHF
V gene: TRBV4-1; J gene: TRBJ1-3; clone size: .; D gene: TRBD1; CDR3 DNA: TGCGCCAGCAGCCTCCGCCAGGGACAGGGCAAAAACACCATATATTTT; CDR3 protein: CASSLRQGQGKNTIYF
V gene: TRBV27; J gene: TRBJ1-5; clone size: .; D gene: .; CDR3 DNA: TGTGCCAGCAGTGTCTCCGCGGGCAATCAGCCCCAGCATTTT; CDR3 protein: CASSVSAGNQPQHF
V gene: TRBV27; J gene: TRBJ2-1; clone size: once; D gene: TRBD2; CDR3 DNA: TGTGCCAGCAGTTTATCGCAGCTAGCGGGGGGGCCCTACTCCTACAATGAGCAGTTCTTC; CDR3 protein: CASSLSQLAGGPYSYNEQFF
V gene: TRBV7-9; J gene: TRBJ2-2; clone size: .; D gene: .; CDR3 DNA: TGTGCCAGCAGCTTAGCGGGAGCAGGGTTGAACACCGGGGAGCTGTTTTTT; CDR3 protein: CASSLAGAGLNTGELFF
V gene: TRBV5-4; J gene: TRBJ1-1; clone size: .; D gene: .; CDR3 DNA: TGTGCCAGCAGCTTGGTTCCGGGTAAGGAGAATGAAGCTTTCTTT; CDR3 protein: CASSLVPGKENEAFF
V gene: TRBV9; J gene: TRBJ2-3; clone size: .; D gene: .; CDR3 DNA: TGTGCCAGCAGCGGGACTGGAGGAGATACGCAGTATTTT; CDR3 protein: CASSGTGGDTQYF
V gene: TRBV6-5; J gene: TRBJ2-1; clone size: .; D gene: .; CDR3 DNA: TGTGCCAGCAGCCCTGTCGTCCTCTCCTACAATGAGCAGTTCTTC; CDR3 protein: CASSPVVLSYNEQFF
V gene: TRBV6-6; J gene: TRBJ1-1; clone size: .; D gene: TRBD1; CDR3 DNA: TGTGCCAGCAGTCCTAAATGGACAGGGGTCACTGAAGCTTTCTTT; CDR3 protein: CASSPKWTGVTEAFF
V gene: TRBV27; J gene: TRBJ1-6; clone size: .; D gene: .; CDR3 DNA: TGTGCCAGCAGTTTAAGAGACGGCACTAATTCACCCCTCCACTTT; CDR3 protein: CASSLRDGTNSPLHF
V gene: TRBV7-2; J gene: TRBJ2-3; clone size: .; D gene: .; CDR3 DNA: TGTGCCAGCAGCCTGATACCGGTGGGGAGCACAGATACGCAGTATTTT; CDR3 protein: CASSLIPVGSTDTQYF
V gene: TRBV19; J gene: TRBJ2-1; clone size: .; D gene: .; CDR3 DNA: TGTGCCAGTAGCAAACGATCATTTGATGAGCAGTTCTTC; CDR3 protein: CASSKRSFDEQFF
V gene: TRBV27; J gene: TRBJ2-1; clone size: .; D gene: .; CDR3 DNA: TGTGCCAGCAGTTCGACTAGTATCAATGAGCAGTTCTTC; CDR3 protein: CASSSTSINEQFF
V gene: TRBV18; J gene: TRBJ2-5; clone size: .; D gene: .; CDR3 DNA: TGTGCCAGCTCACCCGGAAGACAACTGAGGACCCAGTACTTC; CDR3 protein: CASSPGRQLRTQYF
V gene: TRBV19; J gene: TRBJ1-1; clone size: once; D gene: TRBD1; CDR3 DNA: TGTGCCAGTGCCGGGACAGGGGTAACCCGCACTGAAGCTTTCTTT; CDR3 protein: CASAGTGVTRTEAFF
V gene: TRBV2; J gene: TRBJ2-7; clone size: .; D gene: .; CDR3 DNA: TGTGCCAGCAGCGAAATGACAGTATACTCCTACGAGCAGTACTTC; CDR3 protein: CASSEMTVYSYEQYF
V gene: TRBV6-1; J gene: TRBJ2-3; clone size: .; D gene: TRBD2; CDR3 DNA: TGTGCCAGCAGTGAAACGGGCGGGGGGCGCGCGGATACGCAGTATTTT; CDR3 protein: CASSETGGGRADTQYF